The TCR beta chain described here comes from a study of T-cell reconstitution after alpha-beta-depleted transplantation in children. V shed 1 base, J shed 2 bases, and the junction held 6 bases outside the gene matches. The germline V gene has CDR1 SGHRS and CDR2 YFSETQ. The length of the CDR3 is 16 residues. Researchers prepared the TCRbeta library using unique molecular identifiers, the study reports. TCRdb ran MiXCR on the PCR reads and lists one entry per CDR3 protein. This table holds 670,000 or so distinct CDR3 sequences, over 10% found once. This clonotype appeared a few times. The sample in question was PBMCs, obtained before TCRalphabeta/CD19-depleted stem cell transplant. This TCR was recovered from a girl aged 2 to 9 with congenital amegakaryocytic thrombocytopenia, due to receive a stem cell transplant. The chain links TRBV5-1 to TRBJ2-3, with 8 nucleotides matching TRBD2. This chain's CDR3 is CASSLLGSGDTDTQYF. The CDR3 DNA is TGCGCCAGCAGCTTGCTTGGTAGCGGGGACACAGATACGCAGTATTTT. The full variable domain, completed using reference TRBV5-1 and TRBJ2-3, is KAGVTQTPRYLIKTRGQQVTLSCSPISGHRSVSWYQQTPGQGLQFLFEYFSETQRNKGNFPGRFSGRQFSNSRSEMNVSTLELGDSALYLCASSLLGSGDTDTQYFGPGTRLTVL.